The 5 T cell receptor beta chains below all came from one sample that was sequenced in a study of technical replicates of blood from a few donors. The method was immunoSEQ multiplex PCR; TCRdb's version includes in-frame clones alone and lacks a portion of them. The data hold some 66,000 clones, with 88% observed a single time. Specimen: PBMCs. These receptors originate from a human donor in good health. Some clones in this sample may be carry-over from other donors' samples.

This sequence joins TRBV4-2 and TRBJ2-7, with TRBD2 matching over 7 bases. The CDR3 covers 15 residues. Per germline, CDR1 LGHNA and CDR2 YNFKEQ. V lost 1 base to trimming and J lost 2 bases; unmatched junction nucleotides: 5. DNA for the CDR3: TGTGCCAGCAGCCAAGGGGGGGGACGGGCCTACGAGCAGTACTTC. Translation: CASSQGGGRAYEQYF.

The rearrangement links TRBV9 to TRBJ1-4, with D perhaps TRBD1 (5 bases). The CDR3 consists of 14 residues. CDR1 and CDR2 from the germline V gene are SGDLS and YYNGEE. V was pared by 4 bases and J by 7 bases, with 14 bases between. The CDR3 coding sequence is TGTGCCAGCAGCCGGGGAGGGGAGGCTGAAAAACTGTTTTTT. Its protein product is CASSRGGEAEKLFF.

This clone has just a few counts. This rearrangement joins TRBV5-1 to TRBJ2-5, with 14 nucleotides matching TRBD2. The J segment lost 5 bases and the V segment lost 7 bases, leaving 1 base of the junction unmatched. The CDR3 runs 13 residues. Germline V gene sequence: CDR1 SGHRS, CDR2 YFSETQ. CDR3 coding DNA: TGCGCCAGCGGACTAGCGGGGGGTGAGACCCAGTACTTC. Encoded protein: CASGLAGGETQYF. Variable domain in full (rest from reference TRBV5-1 and TRBJ2-5): KAGVTQTPRYLIKTRGQQVTLSCSPISGHRSVSWYQQTPGQGLQFLFEYFSETQRNKGNFPGRFSGRQFSNSRSEMNVSTLELGDSALYLCASGLAGGETQYFGPGTRLLVL.

The chain links TRBV7-2 to TRBJ2-2, with D perhaps TRBD2 (5 bases). CDR3 length equals 16 residues. From germline, CDR1 is SGHTA and CDR2 FQGNSA. The V and J ends lost 4 bases and 4 bases respectively, with 16 bases between them. The CDR3 DNA reads as TGTGCCAGCAGCTCCGTCGGGGTCAGAGGCACCGGGGAGCTGTTTTTT. This codes for CASSSVGVRGTGELFF.

The chain uses TRBV7-2 and TRBJ2-1; 7 bases align to TRBD2. Germline loops: CDR1 SGHTA, CDR2 FQGNSA. J was trimmed by 6 bases and V by 5 bases; bases with no gene match: 10. The CDR3 contains 15 residues. CDR3 loop: CASSLGGYSGNEQFF. The CDR3 DNA reads as TGTGCCAGCAGCCTCGGGGGGTACTCCGGCAATGAGCAGTTCTTC.